This T cell receptor (beta chain) was sequenced for a study of cytomegalovirus exposure and HLA in healthy donors. General observations from the study: Researchers left out some V segments, among them TRBV6-2 and TRBV6-3, as indistinguishable.

Use of 60 Vbeta and 13 Jbeta primers characterized the PCR. Sequencing used immunoSEQ multiplex PCR; TCRdb keeps in-frame clones, though not all of them. The table lists 200,000 to 300,000 clones, around 80% of them singletons. This CDR3 has 14 amino acids. From germline, CDR1 is MRHNA and CDR2 SNTAGT. The V and J ends lost 7 bases and 2 bases, in that order; junction bases with no gene match: 6. This clone was counted only a few times. Antigen: not known. This chain uses TRBV6-4 with TRBJ1-2, with 8 nucleotides matching TRBD1. This receptor was obtained from a boy aged 5-17 years in good health and CMV-seronegative. The sequencing sample was made of PBMCs. DNA of the CDR3: TGTGCCAGCACCAAAGGACAGGGCAACTATGGCTACACCTTC. This codes for CASTKGQGNYGYTF.